This TCR beta chain was captured in a study of neurological immune-mediated disorders. Study findings and constraints: Private repertoires in all groups were suggested, as expanded clones shared no CDR3 amino acid sequences across subjects.

The unsorted libraries were made from 2 million PBMCs kept at -80 C. This clonotype was seen ten or more times. Its antigen is as yet unknown. By 5'RACE with 10-nucleotide random UMIs, the cDNA was made. TCRdb ran MiXCR on the 5' RACE reads and lists one entry per CDR3 protein. The sample includes roughly 41,000 distinct CDR3 sequences, about 1.8% seen only once; the top ten take 2% to 2.5%. Sequencing was done on a sample of PBMCs. The source of this sequence is a woman aged 40 to 50 with multiple sclerosis.

This CDR3 reads CASSREVGVANSYEQYF. The DNA for the CDR3 is TGCGCCAGCAGCCGGGAGGTCGGAGTGGCTAATTCCTACGAGCAGTACTTC. The genes are TRBV5-1 and TRBJ2-7; the match to TRBD2 covers 7 bases. This CDR3 contains 17 residues. Unmatched junction bases numbered 14, after V lost 4 bases and J lost 1 base. Germline assignment: CDR1 SGHRS and CDR2 YFSETQ.